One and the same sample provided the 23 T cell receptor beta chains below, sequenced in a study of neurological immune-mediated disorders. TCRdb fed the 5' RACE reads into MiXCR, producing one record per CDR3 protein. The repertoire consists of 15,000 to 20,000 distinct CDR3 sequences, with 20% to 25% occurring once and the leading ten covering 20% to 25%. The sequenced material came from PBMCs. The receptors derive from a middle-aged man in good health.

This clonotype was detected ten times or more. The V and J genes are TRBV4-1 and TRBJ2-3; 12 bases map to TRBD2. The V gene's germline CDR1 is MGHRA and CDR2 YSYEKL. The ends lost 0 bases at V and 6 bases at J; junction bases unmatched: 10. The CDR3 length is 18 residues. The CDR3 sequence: CASSQEPPSGRALDTQYF. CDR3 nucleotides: TGCGCCAGCAGCCAAGAACCCCCTAGCGGGAGGGCCTTGGATACGCAGTATTTT.

CDR3 DNA: TGCGCCAGCAGCCAAGTCTGGCGATCCTCCTACGAGCAGTACTTC. Translating gives CASSQVWRSSYEQYF. V usage is TRBV4-3 and J usage is TRBJ2-7, with no clear D. The V gene's germline CDR1 is LGHNA and CDR2 YSLEER. This CDR3 spans 15 amino acids. Trimming took 1 base from V and 0 from J, leaving 10 bases between them.

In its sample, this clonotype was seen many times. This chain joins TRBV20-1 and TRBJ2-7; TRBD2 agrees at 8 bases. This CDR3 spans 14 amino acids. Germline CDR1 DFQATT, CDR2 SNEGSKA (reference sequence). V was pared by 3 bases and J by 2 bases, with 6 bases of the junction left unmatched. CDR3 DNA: TGCAGTGCTAGTCGGCCGGGAGGGCCCTACGAGCAGTACTTC. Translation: CSASRPGGPYEQYF.

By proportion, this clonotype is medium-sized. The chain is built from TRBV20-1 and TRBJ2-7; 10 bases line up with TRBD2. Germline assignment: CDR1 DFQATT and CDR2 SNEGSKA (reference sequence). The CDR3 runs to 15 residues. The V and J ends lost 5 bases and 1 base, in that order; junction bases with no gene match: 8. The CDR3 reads CSARPGTSVSYEQYF. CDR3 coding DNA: TGCAGTGCTCGCCCCGGGACTAGCGTGTCCTACGAGCAGTACTTC.

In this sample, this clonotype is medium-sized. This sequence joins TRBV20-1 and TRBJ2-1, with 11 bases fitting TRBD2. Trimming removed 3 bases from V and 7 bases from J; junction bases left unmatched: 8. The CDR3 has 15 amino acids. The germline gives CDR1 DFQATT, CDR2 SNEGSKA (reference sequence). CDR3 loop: CSASSTGTSGNEQFF. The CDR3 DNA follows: TGCAGTGCTAGTAGTACCGGGACTAGCGGAAATGAGCAGTTCTTC.

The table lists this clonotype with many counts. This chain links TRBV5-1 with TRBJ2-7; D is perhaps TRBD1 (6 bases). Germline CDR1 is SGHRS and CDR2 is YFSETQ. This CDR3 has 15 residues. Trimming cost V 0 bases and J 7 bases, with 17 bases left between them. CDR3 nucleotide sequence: TGCGCCAGCAGCTTGGGAGGGGGTCCCCTCGGGGAGCAGTACTTC. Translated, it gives CASSLGGGPLGEQYF. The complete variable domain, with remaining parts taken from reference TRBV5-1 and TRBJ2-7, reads KAGVTQTPRYLIKTRGQQVTLSCSPISGHRSVSWYQQTPGQGLQFLFEYFSETQRNKGNFPGRFSGRQFSNSRSEMNVSTLELGDSALYLCASSLGGGPLGEQYFGPGTRLTVT.

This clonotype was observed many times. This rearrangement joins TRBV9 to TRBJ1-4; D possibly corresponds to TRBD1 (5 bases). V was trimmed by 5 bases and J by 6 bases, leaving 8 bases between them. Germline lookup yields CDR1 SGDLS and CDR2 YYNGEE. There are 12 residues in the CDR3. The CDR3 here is CASRGGDEKLFF. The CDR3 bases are TGTGCCAGCAGGGGGGGAGATGAAAAACTGTTTTTT.

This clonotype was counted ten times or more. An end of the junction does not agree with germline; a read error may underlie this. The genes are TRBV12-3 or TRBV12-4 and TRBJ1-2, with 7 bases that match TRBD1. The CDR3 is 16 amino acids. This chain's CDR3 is CASQTAPLGQYYCYTF. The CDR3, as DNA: TGTGCCAGCCAAACCGCGCCACTGGGACAGTACTATTGCTACACCTTC.

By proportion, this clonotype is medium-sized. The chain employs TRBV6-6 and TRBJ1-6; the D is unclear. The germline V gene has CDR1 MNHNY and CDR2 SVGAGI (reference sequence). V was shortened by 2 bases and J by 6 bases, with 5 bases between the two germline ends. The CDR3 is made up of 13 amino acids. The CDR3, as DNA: TGTGCCAGCAGTTACGTCCCTAATTCACCCCTCCACTTT. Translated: CASSYVPNSPLHF.

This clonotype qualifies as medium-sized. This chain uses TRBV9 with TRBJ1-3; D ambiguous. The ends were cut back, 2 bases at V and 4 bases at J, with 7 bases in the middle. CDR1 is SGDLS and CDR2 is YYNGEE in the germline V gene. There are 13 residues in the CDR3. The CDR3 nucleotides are TGTGCCAGCAGCGTCCGACCCGGAAACACCATATATTTT. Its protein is CASSVRPGNTIYF.

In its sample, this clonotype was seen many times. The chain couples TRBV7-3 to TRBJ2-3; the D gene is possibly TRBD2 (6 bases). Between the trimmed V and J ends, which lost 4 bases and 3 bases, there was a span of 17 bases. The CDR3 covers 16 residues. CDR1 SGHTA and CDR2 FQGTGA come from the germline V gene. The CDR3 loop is CASSSVIGSKTDTQYF. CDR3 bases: TGTGCCAGCAGCTCCGTTATCGGGAGTAAGACAGATACGCAGTATTTT.

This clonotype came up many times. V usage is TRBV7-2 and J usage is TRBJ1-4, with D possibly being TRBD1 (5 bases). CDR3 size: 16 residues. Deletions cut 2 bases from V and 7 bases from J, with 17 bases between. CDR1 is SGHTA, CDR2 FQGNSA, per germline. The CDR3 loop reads CASSLMLGAKSEKLFF. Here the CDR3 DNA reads TGTGCCAGCAGCTTAATGTTAGGGGCAAAGTCTGAAAAACTGTTTTTT.

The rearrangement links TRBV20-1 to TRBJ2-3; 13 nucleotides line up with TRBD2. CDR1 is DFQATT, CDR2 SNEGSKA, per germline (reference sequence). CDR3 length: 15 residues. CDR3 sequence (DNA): TGCAGCGGACCGGGACTAGCGGGATTTGCAGATACGCAGTATTTT. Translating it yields CSGPGLAGFADTQYF.

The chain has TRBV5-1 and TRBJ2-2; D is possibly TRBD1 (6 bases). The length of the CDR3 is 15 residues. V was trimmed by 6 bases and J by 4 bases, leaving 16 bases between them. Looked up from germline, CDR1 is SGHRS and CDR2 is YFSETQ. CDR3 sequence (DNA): TGCGCCAGCACGACAGGCAGGGAAGGCACCGGGGAGCTGTTTTTT. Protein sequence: CASTTGREGTGELFF.

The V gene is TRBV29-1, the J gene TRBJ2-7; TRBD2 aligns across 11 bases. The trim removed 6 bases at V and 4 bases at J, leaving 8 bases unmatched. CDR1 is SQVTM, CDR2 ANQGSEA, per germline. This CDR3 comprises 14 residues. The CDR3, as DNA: TGCAGCGTCTCTTTGGGGACTAGCGGATACGAGCAGTACTTC. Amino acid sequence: CSVSLGTSGYEQYF.

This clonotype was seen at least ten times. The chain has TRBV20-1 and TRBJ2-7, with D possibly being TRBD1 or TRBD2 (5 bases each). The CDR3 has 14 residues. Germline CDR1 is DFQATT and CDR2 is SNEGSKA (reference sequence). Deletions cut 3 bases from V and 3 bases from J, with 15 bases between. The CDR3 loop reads CSASQGPGNYEQYF. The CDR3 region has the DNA TGCAGTGCTAGTCAGGGACCGGGAAACTACGAGCAGTACTTC.

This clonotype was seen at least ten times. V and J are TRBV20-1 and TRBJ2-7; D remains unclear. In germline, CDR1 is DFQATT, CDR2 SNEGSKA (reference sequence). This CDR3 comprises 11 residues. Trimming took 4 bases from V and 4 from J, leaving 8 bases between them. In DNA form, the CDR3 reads TGCAGTGCTACCCCGGGTTACGAGCAGTACTTC. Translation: CSATPGYEQYF.

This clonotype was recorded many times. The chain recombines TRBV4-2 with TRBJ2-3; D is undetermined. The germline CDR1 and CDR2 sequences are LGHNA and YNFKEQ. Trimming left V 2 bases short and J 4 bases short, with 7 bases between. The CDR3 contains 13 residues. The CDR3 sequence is CASSQIGADTQYF. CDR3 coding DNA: TGTGCCAGCAGCCAAATTGGGGCAGATACGCAGTATTTT.

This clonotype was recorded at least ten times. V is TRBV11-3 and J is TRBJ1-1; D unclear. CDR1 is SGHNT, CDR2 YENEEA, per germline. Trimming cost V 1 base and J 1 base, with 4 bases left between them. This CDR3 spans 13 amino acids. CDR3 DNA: TGTGCCAGCAGCTTAGGTGAGAACACTGAAGCTTTCTTT. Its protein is CASSLGENTEAFF. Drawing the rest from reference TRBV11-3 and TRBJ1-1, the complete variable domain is EAGVVQSPRYKIIEKKQPVAFWCNPISGHNTLYWYLQNLGQGPELLIRYENEEAVDDSQLPKDRFSAERLKGVDSTLKIQPAELGDSAVYLCASSLGENTEAFFGQGTRLTVV.

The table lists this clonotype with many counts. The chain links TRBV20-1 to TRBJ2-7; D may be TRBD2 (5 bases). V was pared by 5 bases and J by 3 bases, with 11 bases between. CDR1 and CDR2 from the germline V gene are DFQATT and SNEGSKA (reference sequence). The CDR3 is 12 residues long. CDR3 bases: TGCAGTGCTCGCCGGGAATTCTACGAGCAGTACTTC. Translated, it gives CSARREFYEQYF.

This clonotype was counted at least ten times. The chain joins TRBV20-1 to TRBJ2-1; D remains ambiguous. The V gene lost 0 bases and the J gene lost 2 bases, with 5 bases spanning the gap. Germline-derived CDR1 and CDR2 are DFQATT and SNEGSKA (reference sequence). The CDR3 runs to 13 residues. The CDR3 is CSAREAAYNEQFF. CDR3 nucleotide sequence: TGCAGTGCTAGAGAGGCAGCCTACAATGAGCAGTTCTTC.

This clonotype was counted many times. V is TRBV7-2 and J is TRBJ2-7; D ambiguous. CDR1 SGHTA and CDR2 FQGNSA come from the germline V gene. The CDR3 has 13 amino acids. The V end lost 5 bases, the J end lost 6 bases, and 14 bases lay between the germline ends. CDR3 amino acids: CASSPASYAEQYF. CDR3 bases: TGTGCCAGCAGCCCCGCAAGTTACGCCGAGCAGTACTTC. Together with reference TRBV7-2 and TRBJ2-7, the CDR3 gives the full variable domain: GAGVSQSPSNKVTEKGKDVELRCDPISGHTALYWYRQSLGQGLEFLIYFQGNSAPDKSGLPSDRFSAERTGGSVSTLTIQRTQQEDSAVYLCASSPASYAEQYFGPGTRLTVT.

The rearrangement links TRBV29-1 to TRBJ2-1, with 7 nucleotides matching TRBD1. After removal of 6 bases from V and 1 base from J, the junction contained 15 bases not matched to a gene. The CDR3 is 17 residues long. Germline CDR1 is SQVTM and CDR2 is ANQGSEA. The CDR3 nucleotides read TGCAGCGTCTCCGGGACAGCCTACGGGATTTCCTACAATGAGCAGTTCTTC. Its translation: CSVSGTAYGISYNEQFF.